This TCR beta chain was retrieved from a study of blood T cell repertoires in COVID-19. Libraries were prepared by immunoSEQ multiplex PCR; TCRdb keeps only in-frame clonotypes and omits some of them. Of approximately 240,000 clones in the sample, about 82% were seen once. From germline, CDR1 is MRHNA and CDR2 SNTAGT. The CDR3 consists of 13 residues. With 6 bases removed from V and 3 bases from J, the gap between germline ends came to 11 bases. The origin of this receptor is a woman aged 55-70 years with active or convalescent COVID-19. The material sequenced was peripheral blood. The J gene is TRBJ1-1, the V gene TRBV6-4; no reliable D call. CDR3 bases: TGTGCCAGCAGGATGGAGGAGCACACTGAAGCTTTCTTT. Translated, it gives CASRMEEHTEAFF.